One T cell receptor (beta chain) is described in this entry. The antigen remains undetermined. A read error may account for a junction end that differs from germline. The data derive from a study of blood T cells in healthy people across ages. The CDR3 spans 15 residues. Germline lookup yields CDR1 DFQATT and CDR2 SNEGSKA (reference sequence). A J-beta primer mix and a sample-barcoded 5' primer were used in a second PCR of roughly 7 to 12 cycles. Every cDNA was tagged by a template-switch adaptor with 12 random nucleotides. One entry per CDR3 protein, called by TCRdb with MiXCR from the 5' RACE reads. The sample includes roughly 680,000 distinct CDR3 sequences, around 50% of them seen just once. Study conclusions and caveats: Observed TCR beta diversity per million T cells went down as age went up. This fall followed a roughly linear course with age. Expanded clonotype changes were possibly confounded by unknown donor CMV status.

The sequence derives from a woman aged 80 or older in good health. The chain employs TRBV20-1 and TRBJ2-7; D uncertain. Sequenced sample: blood. CDR3 region: CSASTIANLGYGQYF. CDR3 DNA: TGCAGTGCTAGTACAATCGCGAATTTAGGGTACGGGCAGTACTTC.